The present TCR beta chain was sequenced within a study of shared clonotypes between healthy human individuals. The study, taken as a whole, reports: Donors were few, which limited the genetic and exposure-history diversity represented. Sequencing of the sorted subsets was shown by rarefaction to be incomplete despite large depth. Non-shared clonotypes had lower generation probabilities than those shared by all four donors.

Using immunoSEQ multiplex PCR, the repertoire was profiled, and TCRdb retains in-frame clones only, with some absent. This sample has over 950,000 clones, with 60% to 80% found just once. The germline V gene has CDR1 KGHSY and CDR2 FQNENV. The ends were cut back, 0 bases at V and 8 bases at J, with 13 bases in the middle. The CDR3 is 15 amino acids. As concerns this clone: Its target is unknown.

Sample: memory CD4+ T cells from PBMCs. Subset reported: CD45RA-negative fraction. This chain connects TRBV16 to TRBJ1-4; no reliable D call. The TCR was taken from a man younger than 35 in good health. Some clones in this sample may be carry-over from other donors' samples. CDR3 in amino acids: CASSQSFLGGEKLFF. The CDR3 DNA reads as TGTGCCAGCAGCCAATCGTTTCTTGGAGGCGAAAAACTGTTTTTT. Variable domain in full (rest from reference TRBV16 and TRBJ1-4): GEEVAQTPKHLVRGEGQKAKLYCAPIKGHSYVFWYQQVLKNEFKFLISFQNENVFDETGMPKERFSAKCLPNSPCSLEIQATKLEDSAVYFCASSQSFLGGEKLFFGSGTQLSVL.